This T cell receptor (beta chain) was profiled in a study of T cell repertoires in cytomegalovirus infection. Study information: An indication of both CMV infection and matching HLA type came from public TCR beta signatures. Whole-study findings and limits: The cumulative frequency of public TCR beta families identified carriers of CMV plus the relevant HLA. The ex vivo response was dominated by HLA-C-restricted CMV-specific TCR beta clonotypes.

Points on this clonotype: The antigen is unknown.

Trimming at V came to 0 bases and at J to 0 bases, leaving 8 bases not matched to a gene. The germline V gene encodes CDR1 SGHVS and CDR2 FNYEAQ. CDR3 length: 18 amino acids. MiXCR, applied by TCRdb to the reads, yields one record per CDR3 protein. Of about 900,000 distinct CDR3 sequences listed, 31% were seen once; the top ten hold roughly 13%. The origin of this receptor is a human donor in good health (CMV status not recorded). Some clones in this sample may be carry-over from other donors' samples. The chain is built from TRBV7-6 and TRBJ1-5, with 7 nucleotides matching TRBD1. The source was cultured CD8+ T cells from PBMCs, collected from culture after CMV antigen stimulation. CDR3 loop: CASSLAPGQAHSNQPQHF. DNA for the CDR3: TGTGCCAGCAGCTTAGCCCCCGGACAGGCTCATAGCAATCAGCCCCAGCATTTT.